These T cell receptor beta chains were read from a single sample in a study of T cells in Graves' hyperthyroidism and ophthalmopathy. TCRdb ran MiXCR on the multiplex PCR reads and lists one entry per CDR3 protein. Among over 250,000 distinct CDR3 sequences, about 17% were seen once, and the ten largest hold around 55%. Specimen: blood. These receptors were taken from an older woman with Graves' ophthalmopathy. The CDR3 runs from the conserved cysteine through the conserved F or W. D genes are given only for firm matches. Not every row has a clone size; where given, it reads once, few, many or a size class.

CDR3nt: TGCAGTGCTAGAGATCCGTCCCGGGACAGGGGCACAGATACGCAGTATTTT
CDR3aa: CSARDPSRDRGTDTQYF
v_gene: TRBV20-1
d_gene: TRBD1
j_gene: TRBJ2-3
abundance: few

CDR3nt: TGTGCCAGCAGCGTAGCCCCGGGCAACACTGAAGCTTTCTTT
CDR3aa: CASSVAPGNTEAFF
v_gene: TRBV9
d_gene: -
j_gene: TRBJ1-1
abundance: -

CDR3nt: TGCAGCGTTGAAGGGCCCGGGTCCTACGAGCAGTACTTC
CDR3aa: CSVEGPGSYEQYF
v_gene: TRBV29-1
d_gene: -
j_gene: TRBJ2-7
abundance: many

CDR3nt: TGTGCCAGCAGTGGCGGGAGATCCTCCTACGAGCAGTACTTC
CDR3aa: CASSGGRSSYEQYF
v_gene: TRBV6-1
d_gene: TRBD2
j_gene: TRBJ2-7
abundance: many

CDR3nt: TGTGCCAGTAAGGCCCAACAGGGGCTAGAAAATCAGCCCCAGCATTTT
CDR3aa: CASKAQQGLENQPQHF
v_gene: TRBV12-3/TRBV12-4
d_gene: TRBD1
j_gene: TRBJ1-5
abundance: -

CDR3nt: TGTGCCAGCAGTTACGGGACAGGGGACGGAAAGACCGGGGAGCTGTTTTTT
CDR3aa: CASSYGTGDGKTGELFF
v_gene: TRBV6-5
d_gene: TRBD1
j_gene: TRBJ2-2
abundance: many

CDR3nt: TGTGCCAGCAGGTTCTGGGGACAGGGGTCCCCCCAAGAGACCCAGTACTTC
CDR3aa: CASRFWGQGSPQETQYF
v_gene: TRBV11-2
d_gene: TRBD1
j_gene: TRBJ2-5
abundance: -

CDR3nt: TGTGCCAGCAGTCTCGGGACTAGCGGAACCCCATTGCTCACAGATACGCAGTATTTT
CDR3aa: CASSLGTSGTPLLTDTQYF
v_gene: TRBV28
d_gene: TRBD2
j_gene: TRBJ2-3
abundance: many

CDR3nt: TGCAGTGCGGATCCTAGCGTCAACTCCTACGAGCAGTACTTC
CDR3aa: CSADPSVNSYEQYF
v_gene: TRBV20-1
d_gene: -
j_gene: TRBJ2-7
abundance: -

CDR3nt: TGTGCCAGCAGCATAACTAGCGGATTCTCCTACGAGCAGTACTTC
CDR3aa: CASSITSGFSYEQYF
v_gene: TRBV7-3
d_gene: TRBD2
j_gene: TRBJ2-7
abundance: few

CDR3nt: TGTGCCAGCAGTTTGTACAGGAGACAGACCCAGTACTTC
CDR3aa: CASSLYRRQTQYF
v_gene: TRBV27
d_gene: -
j_gene: TRBJ2-5
abundance: -

CDR3nt: TGTGCCAGTTCAGGACACCTCCTAGGCCCCTACGAGCAGTACTTC
CDR3aa: CASSGHLLGPYEQYF
v_gene: TRBV27
d_gene: -
j_gene: TRBJ2-7
abundance: few

CDR3nt: TGCGCCAGCAGCTTGGGGGGGCCATATAATTCACCCCTCCACTTT
CDR3aa: CASSLGGPYNSPLHF
v_gene: TRBV5-1
d_gene: -
j_gene: TRBJ1-6
abundance: -

CDR3nt: TGTGCCAGCAGCGGTACTAGCGGGGGACTTAATGAGCAGTTCTTC
CDR3aa: CASSGTSGGLNEQFF
v_gene: TRBV9
d_gene: TRBD2
j_gene: TRBJ2-1
abundance: many

CDR3nt: TGTGCCAGCAGCTTACTTGGCACCGGGGAGCTGTTTTTT
CDR3aa: CASSLLGTGELFF
v_gene: TRBV11-3
d_gene: -
j_gene: TRBJ2-2
abundance: many

CDR3nt: TGCAGTGCTAGTGCAGGGACTAACTATGGCTACACCTTC
CDR3aa: CSASAGTNYGYTF
v_gene: TRBV20-1
d_gene: -
j_gene: TRBJ1-2
abundance: -

CDR3nt: TGCAGTGCTAGAGATCGCCGGGACAACGAAAAACTGTTTTTT
CDR3aa: CSARDRRDNEKLFF
v_gene: TRBV20-1
d_gene: -
j_gene: TRBJ1-4
abundance: many

CDR3nt: TGTGCCAGCAGCTTAAGACAGGGGACTACCTACGAGCAGTACTTC
CDR3aa: CASSLRQGTTYEQYF
v_gene: TRBV11-3
d_gene: -
j_gene: TRBJ2-7
abundance: many

CDR3nt: TGCAGTGCGGAAGACAGGGCGCAAGAGACCCAGTACTTC
CDR3aa: CSAEDRAQETQYF
v_gene: TRBV20-1
d_gene: TRBD1
j_gene: TRBJ2-5
abundance: -

CDR3nt: TGTGCCAGCAGTTTATGGGCAGCTAGCAATCAGCCCCAGCATTTT
CDR3aa: CASSLWAASNQPQHF
v_gene: TRBV28
d_gene: -
j_gene: TRBJ1-5
abundance: few

CDR3nt: TGTGCCAGCAGAAATTCGGGTGTATCCACTGAAGCTTTCTTT
CDR3aa: CASRNSGVSTEAFF
v_gene: TRBV28
d_gene: -
j_gene: TRBJ1-1
abundance: many

CDR3nt: TGCGCCAGCAGCCAAGAAGGGGGCGGCTATGGCTACACCTTC
CDR3aa: CASSQEGGGYGYTF
v_gene: TRBV4-3
d_gene: TRBD1
j_gene: TRBJ1-2
abundance: many

CDR3nt: TGCGCCAGCAGCCCGGGGTTAACAGGGAACAACTATGGCTACACCTTC
CDR3aa: CASSPGLTGNNYGYTF
v_gene: TRBV5-1
d_gene: -
j_gene: TRBJ1-2
abundance: -

CDR3nt: TGTGCCAGCAGCGGGGGGACTAGCGGGGGATTCTACAATGAGCAGTTCTTC
CDR3aa: CASSGGTSGGFYNEQFF
v_gene: TRBV7-9
d_gene: TRBD2
j_gene: TRBJ2-1
abundance: many

CDR3nt: TGTGCCAGCAGTTTCATCGGTTCCTACAATGAGCAGTTCTTC
CDR3aa: CASSFIGSYNEQFF
v_gene: TRBV27
d_gene: -
j_gene: TRBJ2-1
abundance: many

CDR3nt: TGTGCCAGCAGTGAAGGGGGTAGGAACACTGAAGCTTTCTTT
CDR3aa: CASSEGGRNTEAFF
v_gene: TRBV6-1
d_gene: -
j_gene: TRBJ1-1
abundance: -

CDR3nt: TGTGCCACCAGTGACTCCGAAAGGGCGCTAAGCATCAATGAGCAGTTCTTC
CDR3aa: CATSDSERALSINEQFF
v_gene: TRBV24-1
d_gene: -
j_gene: TRBJ2-1
abundance: -

CDR3nt: TGCAGTGCTAAGCGGGAGGGTTACGAGCAGTACTTC
CDR3aa: CSAKREGYEQYF
v_gene: TRBV20-1
d_gene: TRBD2
j_gene: TRBJ2-7
abundance: few

CDR3nt: TGCAGTGCTAACCCGGGGGGCGGAGCAGATACGCAGTATTTT
CDR3aa: CSANPGGGADTQYF
v_gene: TRBV20-1
d_gene: -
j_gene: TRBJ2-3
abundance: many

CDR3nt: TGCAGTGGGGAGGTGGGACAGGTTACCTACGAGCAGTACTTC
CDR3aa: CSGEVGQVTYEQYF
v_gene: TRBV20-1
d_gene: TRBD1
j_gene: TRBJ2-7
abundance: once

CDR3nt: TGTGCCAGCTCACCAGAGATAAGTCAGAACGGCTATGGCTACACCTTC
CDR3aa: CASSPEISQNGYGYTF
v_gene: TRBV18
d_gene: -
j_gene: TRBJ1-2
abundance: many

CDR3nt: TGCGCCAGCAGCTTGTCCACCGGCGGGGGCGGAACAGATACGCAGTATTTT
CDR3aa: CASSLSTGGGGTDTQYF
v_gene: TRBV5-1
d_gene: -
j_gene: TRBJ2-3
abundance: many

CDR3nt: TGTGCCAGCAGCCGCGAAAGGGGTCAGGAGACCCAGTACTTC
CDR3aa: CASSRERGQETQYF
v_gene: TRBV6-1
d_gene: -
j_gene: TRBJ2-5
abundance: few

CDR3nt: TGCGCCAGCAGCCAGGGGACAGGGGCTTCAACTGAAGCTTTCTTT
CDR3aa: CASSQGTGASTEAFF
v_gene: TRBV5-1
d_gene: TRBD1
j_gene: TRBJ1-1
abundance: many

CDR3nt: TGCGCCAGCTCTAGGTACGGGGACAGCAGAAACACCATATATTTT
CDR3aa: CASSRYGDSRNTIYF
v_gene: TRBV4-1
d_gene: TRBD1
j_gene: TRBJ1-3
abundance: -

CDR3nt: TGTGCCAGCAGCGGGGGGTACGGGCAGTATTTT
CDR3aa: CASSGGYGQYF
v_gene: TRBV25-1
d_gene: TRBD2
j_gene: TRBJ2-3
abundance: -

CDR3nt: TGTGCCAGCAGCTTCGACACCCAGACGTCGAATTCACCCCTCCACTTT
CDR3aa: CASSFDTQTSNSPLHF
v_gene: TRBV5-4
d_gene: -
j_gene: TRBJ1-6
abundance: -

CDR3nt: TGTGCCAGCAGTGGCTCCGGGACAGCTTCCTACGAGCAGTACTTC
CDR3aa: CASSGSGTASYEQYF
v_gene: TRBV2
d_gene: TRBD1
j_gene: TRBJ2-7
abundance: many

CDR3nt: TGCAGTGCTAGAGCACTAGCGGGAGGATTCTACGAGCAGTACTTC
CDR3aa: CSARALAGGFYEQYF
v_gene: TRBV20-1
d_gene: TRBD2
j_gene: TRBJ2-7
abundance: -

CDR3nt: TGTGCCAGCAGCTTCCAGGGGAGCACTGAAGCTTTCTTT
CDR3aa: CASSFQGSTEAFF
v_gene: TRBV5-6
d_gene: -
j_gene: TRBJ1-1
abundance: many

CDR3nt: TGTGCCAGCAGCTTTACTCGGCTCCCCGGGGCCAACGTCCTGACTTTC
CDR3aa: CASSFTRLPGANVLTF
v_gene: TRBV2
d_gene: -
j_gene: TRBJ2-6
abundance: many

CDR3nt: TGTGCCAGCAGCCAGCACGGACAATCGGGTTACCAGCCCCAGCATTTT
CDR3aa: CASSQHGQSGYQPQHF
v_gene: TRBV3-1
d_gene: -
j_gene: TRBJ1-5
abundance: -

CDR3nt: TGTGCCAGCAGTCTAGGGACAGGGGGGTCTGGGGCCAACGTCCTGACTTTC
CDR3aa: CASSLGTGGSGANVLTF
v_gene: TRBV12-3/TRBV12-4
d_gene: TRBD1
j_gene: TRBJ2-6
abundance: many

CDR3nt: TGTGCCAGCAGACCCCGACAGGGAACAGATACGCAGTATTTT
CDR3aa: CASRPRQGTDTQYF
v_gene: TRBV6-1
d_gene: TRBD1
j_gene: TRBJ2-3
abundance: few

CDR3nt: TGTGCCAGCAGTAGGGGGAGCGGGAGTCCTAGTGAGCAGTTCTTC
CDR3aa: CASSRGSGSPSEQFF
v_gene: TRBV6-1
d_gene: TRBD2
j_gene: TRBJ2-1
abundance: few

CDR3nt: TGTGCCAGCAGCTCGGAGGGGAGGGGGGCAACCGGGGAGCTGTTTTTT
CDR3aa: CASSSEGRGATGELFF
v_gene: TRBV5-4
d_gene: -
j_gene: TRBJ2-2
abundance: few

CDR3nt: TGTGCCAGCTCACCCCGCCCGCGGATCACTGAAGCTTTCTTT
CDR3aa: CASSPRPRITEAFF
v_gene: TRBV18
d_gene: -
j_gene: TRBJ1-1
abundance: many

CDR3nt: TGTGCCAGCAGCTTGCTGGGGAAGGGCAATGAGCAGTTCTTC
CDR3aa: CASSLLGKGNEQFF
v_gene: TRBV5-5
d_gene: -
j_gene: TRBJ2-1
abundance: many

CDR3nt: TGTGCCACCCAAGGGGACAGGGGGCCCGAGCAGTACTTC
CDR3aa: CATQGDRGPEQYF
v_gene: TRBV24-1
d_gene: TRBD1
j_gene: TRBJ2-7
abundance: many

CDR3nt: TGCAGCGTTGAAGGTCTCCATCCTGAGCAGTTCTTC
CDR3aa: CSVEGLHPEQFF
v_gene: TRBV29-1
d_gene: -
j_gene: TRBJ2-1
abundance: many

CDR3nt: TGTGCCAGCAGCTTGGGGAGGTTGGCCGGGGAGCTGTTTTTT
CDR3aa: CASSLGRLAGELFF
v_gene: TRBV5-4
d_gene: -
j_gene: TRBJ2-2
abundance: many

CDR3nt: TGTGCCAGCAGTTTAAACAGAGATACGCAGTATTTT
CDR3aa: CASSLNRDTQYF
v_gene: TRBV28
d_gene: -
j_gene: TRBJ2-3
abundance: many

CDR3nt: TGTGCCAGCAGCGTAGCTGAGGGTACAGGGAGAATGCGCACAGATACGCAGTATTTT
CDR3aa: CASSVAEGTGRMRTDTQYF
v_gene: TRBV9
d_gene: -
j_gene: TRBJ2-3
abundance: few

CDR3nt: TGTGCCAGCAGTTTGTGGGGATCCGGTGAAAAACTGTTTTTT
CDR3aa: CASSLWGSGEKLFF
v_gene: TRBV5-5
d_gene: -
j_gene: TRBJ1-4
abundance: -

CDR3nt: TGTGCCAGCAGCTCTCCCAGGAAAGATCCTGGGGCCAACGTCCTGACTTTC
CDR3aa: CASSSPRKDPGANVLTF
v_gene: TRBV7-8
d_gene: -
j_gene: TRBJ2-6
abundance: -

CDR3nt: TGTGCCAGCAGTGAAGAGCGGGGGACCTCCAAAACCATTCAGTACTTC
CDR3aa: CASSEERGTSKTIQYF
v_gene: TRBV2
d_gene: TRBD2
j_gene: TRBJ2-4
abundance: few

CDR3nt: TGTGCCAGCAGCTTGAGGGGGGGCTATCAGCCCCAGCATTTT
CDR3aa: CASSLRGGYQPQHF
v_gene: TRBV13
d_gene: -
j_gene: TRBJ1-5
abundance: many